What follows are 5 T cell receptor beta chains derived from one specimen sequenced in a study of blood T cell repertoires in COVID-19. Sequencing used immunoSEQ multiplex PCR; TCRdb keeps in-frame clones, though not all of them. The sample lists 150,000 to 200,000 clones, roughly 79% occurring once. The sample taken for sequencing was peripheral blood. These receptors were obtained from a woman older than 75 with COVID-19, enrolled during active disease.

V is TRBV7-8 and J is TRBJ1-6; 9 positions agree with TRBD1. J was trimmed by 6 bases and V by 1 base; bases with no gene match: 4. Germline V CDR1 and CDR2: SGHVS, FQNEAQ. The CDR3 runs to 16 residues. The CDR3 is CASSLDGTGFNSPLHF. The CDR3 nucleotides are TGTGCCAGCAGCTTAGATGGGACAGGGTTTAATTCACCCCTCCACTTT.

This chain links TRBV4-1 with TRBJ2-4, with D maybe TRBD2 (6 bases). CDR3 length: 17 amino acids. Trimming removed 2 bases from V and 3 bases from J, with 17 bases in between. Germline CDR1 MGHRA, CDR2 YSYEKL. The CDR3, as DNA: TGCGCCAGCAGCCAACTCCGGGACTGGAAGAACAAAAACATTCAGTACTTC. This gives the protein CASSQLRDWKNKNIQYF.

The gene calls are TRBV5-4 and TRBJ2-2, with TRBD2 matching over 11 bases. V was clipped by 4 bases and J by 1 base; unmatched bases: 3. CDR1 and CDR2 from the germline V gene are SGHNT and YYREEE (reference sequence). The CDR3 runs 16 residues. As DNA, the CDR3 is TGTGCCAGCAGCCCGGGACTAGCGGAGAACACCGGGGAGCTGTTTTTT. It translates to CASSPGLAENTGELFF.

V and J are TRBV15 and TRBJ1-5, with 11 bases matching TRBD1. Germline assignment: CDR1 LNHNV and CDR2 YYDKDF (reference sequence). CDR3 length: 14 amino acids. J gave up 6 bases and V 4 bases, and 2 bases lay outside the gene matches. CDR3 loop: CATSKGTGGQPQHF. In DNA form, the CDR3 reads TGTGCCACCAGCAAAGGGACAGGGGGTCAGCCCCAGCATTTT.

This chain uses TRBV4-2 with TRBJ2-1, with 9 bases fitting TRBD2. In germline, CDR1 is LGHNA, CDR2 YNFKEQ. V shed 1 base, J shed 9 bases, and the junction held 13 bases outside the gene matches. The CDR3 is 17 residues long. The CDR3 DNA is TGTGCCAGCAGCCAAGGCCCCCTTAGCGGGAGCGGAAGTGAGCAGTTCTTC. This sequence encodes CASSQGPLSGSGSEQFF.